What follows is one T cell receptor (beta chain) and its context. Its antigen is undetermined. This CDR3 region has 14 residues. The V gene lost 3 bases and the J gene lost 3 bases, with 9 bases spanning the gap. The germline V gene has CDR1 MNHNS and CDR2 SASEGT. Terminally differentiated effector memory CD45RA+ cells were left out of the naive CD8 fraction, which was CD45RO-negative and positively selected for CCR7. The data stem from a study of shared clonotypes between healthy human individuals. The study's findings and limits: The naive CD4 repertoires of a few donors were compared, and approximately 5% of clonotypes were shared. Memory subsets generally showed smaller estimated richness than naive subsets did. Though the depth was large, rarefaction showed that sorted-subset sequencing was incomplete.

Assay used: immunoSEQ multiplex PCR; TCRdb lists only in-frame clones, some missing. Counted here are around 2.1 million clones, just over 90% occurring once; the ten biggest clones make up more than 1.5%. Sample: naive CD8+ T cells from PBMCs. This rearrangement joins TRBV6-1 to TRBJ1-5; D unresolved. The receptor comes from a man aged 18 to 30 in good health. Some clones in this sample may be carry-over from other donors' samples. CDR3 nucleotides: TGTGCCAGCAGTGATTGGGGAAACAATCAGCCCCAGCATTTT. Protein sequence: CASSDWGNNQPQHF.